This record concerns one T cell receptor beta chain sequence. Its target is unknown. This record comes from a study of vaccination effects on CD4 cells after COVID-19. Across the study: Samples were taken post-vaccine, and their median timing was 72 days after the second dose.

Libraries were prepared by immunoSEQ multiplex PCR; TCRdb keeps only in-frame clonotypes and omits some of them. The sample consists of fewer than 30,000 clones, about four fifths of them appearing once. Sequencing followed a ViraFEST assay step that expanded antigen-specific CD4+ T cells with viral peptide pools. Investigators separated out CD4+ T cells once around 9 days of culture had passed. Each participant was given two doses of one vaccine (BNT162b2 or mRNA-1273). Wells each received 2 million to 2.5 million PBMC, cultured with around 10 IU/ml IL-2 and approximately 10 ug/ml peptides. The CDR3 runs to 15 residues. Trimming took off 8 bases at V and 0 bases at J, with 14 bases between the two ends. The V gene's germline CDR1 is SGHVS and CDR2 FQNEAQ.

The sequence derives from a human donor who received a COVID-19 vaccine. Some clones in this sample may be carry-over from other donors' samples. The sequencing here drew on CD4+ T cells from PBMCs cultured with HCoV-NL63 spike peptides, taken after COVID-19 vaccination. The J gene is TRBJ2-4, the V gene TRBV7-8, with a tentative D call TRBD1 (6 bases). The CDR3 spells CASGDRRRAKNIQYF. The CDR3 DNA reads TGTGCCAGCGGAGACAGGCGACGAGCCAAAAACATTCAGTACTTC.